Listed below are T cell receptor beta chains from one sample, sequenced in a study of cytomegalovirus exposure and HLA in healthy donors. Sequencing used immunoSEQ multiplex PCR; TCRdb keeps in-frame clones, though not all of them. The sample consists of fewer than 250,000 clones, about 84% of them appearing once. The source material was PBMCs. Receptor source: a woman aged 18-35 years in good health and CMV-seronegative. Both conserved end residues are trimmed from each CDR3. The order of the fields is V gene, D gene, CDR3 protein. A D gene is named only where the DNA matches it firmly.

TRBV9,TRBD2,ASSVSLAEPTDTQY
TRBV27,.,ASSGYNEQF
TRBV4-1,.,ASSQVPGYTEAF
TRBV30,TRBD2,AWTSGGGETQY
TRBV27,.,ASGEVVEKLF
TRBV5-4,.,ASSLGGGNQPQH
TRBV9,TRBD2,ASSAGTSGSISYNEQF
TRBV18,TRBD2,ASCEMGLAVYDQETQY
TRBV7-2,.,ASSFSPGFVTGELF
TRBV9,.,ASSVVAVRTDTQY
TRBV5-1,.,ASSFTGLDSTDTQY
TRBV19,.,ASSQTGYEQY
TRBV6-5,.,ASSYSQELSAYEQY
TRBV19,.,ASSLTGLRGTEAF
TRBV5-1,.,ASSLAGVGNTIY
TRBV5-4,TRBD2,ASSLAGGNTGELF
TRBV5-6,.,ASSLASGRGNTEAF
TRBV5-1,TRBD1,ASSSSLPGQDPSYT
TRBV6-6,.,ASSYSRGTAEAF
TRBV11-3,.,ASSLGLSTDTQY
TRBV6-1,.,ASTPQTGPQH
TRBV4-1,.,ASSLGRNRDSPLH
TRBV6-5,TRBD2,ASSYSTSGGYEQY
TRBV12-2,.,ASHRGHKWATNEKLF
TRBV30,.,AWTDDGLTEAF
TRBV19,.,ASSIGGGFDNQPQH
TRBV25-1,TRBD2,ASSEFAGEYNEQF
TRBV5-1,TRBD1,ASSLVMGQVQNYGYT
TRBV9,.,ASSVGAGLAKNIQY
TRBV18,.,ASSRSQNQPQH
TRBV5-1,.,ASRLETGFHGYT
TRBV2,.,ANSEALIGMQVNSPLH
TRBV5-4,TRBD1,ASKGQGYTDTQY
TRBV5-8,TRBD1,ASSWGQGNYGYT
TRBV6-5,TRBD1,ASRGQGVETQY
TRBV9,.,ASSVDQGRPQH
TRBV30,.,AWKSGPVQNGTAF
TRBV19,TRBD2,ASSPLLAGDLSYEQY
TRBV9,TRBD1,ASSGRTGGSGELF
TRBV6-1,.,ASSSEGGSTGELF
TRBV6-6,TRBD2,ASSPKAGGPYNEQF
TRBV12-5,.,ASGLLLVYGYT